A selection of T cell receptor beta chains follows, all from one sample in a study of Ad26.COV2.S vaccination and SARS-CoV-2 variants. Sequenced by immunoSEQ multiplex PCR; TCRdb stores in-frame clones only, minus some. The table has 300,000 to 500,000 clones, about 85% seen once. The sequencing used peripheral blood, collected in a trial of Ad26.COV2.S vaccine versus placebo. All receptors derive from a person between 18 and 60 years old who received the Ad26.COV2.S COVID-19 vaccine or a placebo. Both conserved end residues are part of each CDR3. A D gene is named only where the DNA matches it firmly. The size field is filled for only some rows; it gives once, few, many or a size class.

d_call	clone_size	v_call	j_call	cdr3_aa	cdr3_nt
TRBD1	NA	TRBV7-8	TRBJ1-2	CASTRTGDGYTF	TGTGCCAGCACCCGGACAGGGGATGGCTACACCTTC
NA	NA	TRBV15	TRBJ2-3	CAIQASGADTQYF	TGTGCTATCCAAGCGTCTGGGGCAGATACGCAGTATTTT
NA	NA	TRBV10-3	TRBJ2-1	CATQETGDEQFF	TGTGCCACCCAAGAGACGGGGGATGAGCAGTTCTTC
NA	NA	TRBV10-2	TRBJ2-1	CASRPGLESSYNEQFF	TGCGCCAGTAGACCCGGACTCGAAAGCTCCTACAATGAGCAGTTCTTC
NA	NA	TRBV3-1/TRBV3-2	TRBJ2-7	CASSQGSPYEQYF	TGTGCCAGCAGCCAAGGCAGTCCCTACGAGCAGTACTTC
NA	NA	TRBV6-5	TRBJ2-5	CASSYSGGLQETQYF	TGTGCCAGCAGTTACTCGGGGGGGCTTCAAGAGACCCAGTACTTC
TRBD2	once	TRBV4-2	TRBJ2-3	CASSLGTSGGTTDTQYF	TGTGCCAGCAGCCTCGGGACTAGCGGGGGGACCACAGATACGCAGTATTTT
TRBD1	NA	TRBV4-2	TRBJ1-4	CASSQAGSGQTNEKLFF	TGTGCCAGCAGCCAGGCGGGCTCGGGACAGACGAATGAAAAACTGTTTTTT
TRBD1	NA	TRBV5-1	TRBJ1-6	CASSLEGAIGNSPLHF	TGCGCCAGCAGCTTGGAGGGGGCCATAGGTAATTCACCCCTCCACTTT
TRBD2	NA	TRBV18	TRBJ2-1	CASSPGAGGPDNEQFF	TGTGCCAGCTCACCAGGAGCGGGGGGGCCTGACAATGAGCAGTTCTTC
NA	NA	TRBV12-3/TRBV12-4	TRBJ2-1	CASTSQGNEQFF	TGTGCCAGCACTTCCCAGGGGAATGAGCAGTTCTTC
NA	NA	TRBV5-5	TRBJ1-6	CASSFAGPDSPLHF	TGTGCCAGCAGCTTCGCGGGGCCGGATTCACCCCTCCACTTT
NA	NA	TRBV6-2/TRBV6-3	TRBJ1-1	CASSGTRQTPNTEAFF	TGTGCCAGCAGTGGGACCCGACAGACTCCCAACACTGAAGCTTTCTTT
NA	NA	TRBV7-6	TRBJ2-2	CASSQTRGVNTGELFF	TGTGCCAGCAGCCAAACCAGGGGGGTAAACACCGGGGAGCTGTTTTTT
NA	NA	TRBV6-1	TRBJ1-2	CASSEAGTDYGYTF	TGTGCCAGCAGTGAAGCCGGGACTGACTATGGCTACACCTTC
NA	NA	TRBV5-3	TRBJ1-2	CARSLAGSESYTF	TGTGCCAGAAGCTTGGCGGGGTCTGAAAGCTACACCTTC
NA	NA	TRBV18	TRBJ1-2	CASSPPTGYGYTF	TGTGCCAGCTCACCACCGACAGGCTATGGCTACACCTTC
TRBD1	NA	TRBV7-9	TRBJ1-2	CASSPDRVGGYTF	TGTGCCAGCAGCCCCGACAGGGTGGGCGGCTACACCTTC
TRBD1	NA	TRBV5-1	TRBJ1-4	CASSLGDRATNEKLFF	TGCGCCAGCAGCTTGGGGGACAGGGCTACTAATGAAAAACTGTTTTTT
NA	NA	TRBV7-8	TRBJ1-2	CASRPLPRYGYTF	TGTGCCAGCAGACCCTTACCTCGGTATGGCTACACCTTC
TRBD2	NA	TRBV7-8	TRBJ2-1	CASSRSSGWPMGYNEQFF	TGTGCCAGCAGCCGGAGTAGCGGGTGGCCGATGGGGTACAATGAGCAGTTCTTC
NA	few	TRBV3-1/TRBV3-2	TRBJ1-6	CASSQDGGGSPLHF	TGTGCCAGCAGCCAAGATGGTGGGGGTTCACCCCTCCACTTT